One sample yielded the 9 T cell receptor beta chains listed below, sequenced in a study of identical twins. From the 5' RACE reads, TCRdb called clonotypes with MiXCR, one entry per CDR3 protein. The table lists 1.5 million to 2 million distinct CDR3 sequences, more than 30% of them singletons. Sequencing was performed on cord blood. These receptors originate from a newborn girl in good health.

This clonotype came up a few times. The V call is TRBV10-3, the J call TRBJ1-5, with D possibly being TRBD1 (5 bases). The CDR3 is made up of 15 amino acids. V was cut by 0 bases and J by 2 bases, with 8 bases left in between. CDR1 is ENHRY and CDR2 is SYGVKD in the germline V gene. The CDR3 DNA reads TGTGCCATCAGTGAGTCTATGGGGGGCAATCAGCCCCAGCATTTT. This sequence encodes CAISESMGGNQPQHF.

The chain carries TRBV19 and TRBJ2-3; 10 positions agree with TRBD2. CDR1 and CDR2 from the germline V gene are LNHDA and SQIVND (reference sequence). V was clipped by 5 bases and J by 2 bases; unmatched bases: 7. This CDR3 comprises 16 residues. CDR3 bases: TGTGCCAGTAGTTTCGCCGGGACTAGCGACACAGATACGCAGTATTTT. Protein product: CASSFAGTSDTDTQYF.

The rearrangement joins TRBV20-1 to TRBJ2-5; no clear D. Per germline, CDR1 DFQATT and CDR2 SNEGSKA (reference sequence). There are 12 residues in the CDR3. Trimming left V 5 bases short and J 0 bases short, with 7 bases between. Here the CDR3 DNA reads TGCAGTGCTGTGGTATACCAAGAGACCCAGTACTTC. It is translated as CSAVVYQETQYF.

This rearrangement joins TRBV28 to TRBJ1-1; 7 bases match TRBD1. The CDR3 covers 15 residues. The V and J ends lost 4 bases and 0 bases, in that order; junction bases with no gene match: 5. Germline V gene data show CDR1 as MDHEN and CDR2 as SYDVKM. CDR3 in DNA: TGTGCCAGCAGTTCTGCGACAGGGATGAACACTGAAGCTTTCTTT. Residues: CASSSATGMNTEAFF.

CDR3 sequence (DNA): TGCGCCAGCAGCTCGAAAGGAAGCGGTGGAACGACAGATACGCAGTATTTT. Translated: CASSSKGSGGTTDTQYF. V is TRBV5-1 and J is TRBJ2-3; a possible D gene is TRBD2 (5 bases). The CDR3 sequence is 17 residues long. Germline V CDR1 and CDR2: SGHRS, YFSETQ. V was cut by 3 bases and J by 3 bases, with 20 bases left in between.

Of note for this clonotype: A far larger clone is a single base away, which makes a read error likely. The CDR3 DNA reads TGTGCCAGCAGTTTACTAGCGGGAGGGCAAGAGACCCAGTTCTTC. This translates into CASSLLAGGQETQFF. The J gene is TRBJ2-1, the V gene TRBV28, with TRBD2 matching over 12 bases. Per the germline V gene, CDR1 is MDHEN and CDR2 is SYDVKM. The CDR3 contains 15 residues. V lost 2 bases and J lost 13; bases outside the gene matches: 9.

Notes on this clonotype: One base away lies a much larger clone, so this may be a sequencing read error. This sequence joins TRBV6-6 and TRBJ1-2; the match to TRBD1 covers 9 bases. This CDR3 has 13 residues. V shed 6 bases, J shed 4 bases, and the junction held 3 bases outside the gene matches. Germline V CDR1 and CDR2: MNHNY, SVGAGI (reference sequence). The CDR3, as DNA: TGTGCCAGCAGACAGGGACAGGGCTATGGCTACACCTTC. This encodes CASRQGQGYGYTF.

This clonotype occurred many times. This chain links TRBV4-2 with TRBJ2-3; D may be TRBD2 (6 bases). V lost 2 bases and J lost 0, with 15 bases in between. The CDR3 totals 17 residues. Germline-derived CDR1 and CDR2 are LGHNA and YNFKEQ. The CDR3 loop is CASSQLNGGDSTDTQYF. In nucleotides, the CDR3 is TGTGCCAGCAGCCAATTAAATGGCGGGGATAGCACAGATACGCAGTATTTT.

The table lists this clonotype with many counts. This sequence joins TRBV29-1 and TRBJ2-5; D gene unclear. CDR3 length equals 11 residues. Germline V gene sequence: CDR1 SQVTM, CDR2 ANQGSEA. The V gene lost 5 bases and the J gene lost 4 bases, with 8 bases spanning the gap. CDR3 in amino acids: CSVFSGETQYF. Written as DNA, the CDR3 is TGCAGCGTTTTCTCTGGAGAGACCCAGTACTTC.